The 25 T cell receptor beta chains presented below share a single source sample, sequenced in a study of T cell changes during pregnancy in multiple sclerosis. The protocol was immunoSEQ multiplex PCR, while the TCRdb copy is restricted to in-frame clones and leaves out a portion. Of 28,000 or so clones in the sample, about 91% were seen once. Sequencing used CD4+ T cells from peripheral blood mononuclear cells, obtained in the second trimester of pregnancy. The origin of the receptors is a female donor with multiple sclerosis, enrolled in a pregnancy study.

The J gene is TRBJ2-5, the V gene TRBV7-9; D possibly corresponds to TRBD2 (5 bases). Trimming removed 10 bases at V and 2 bases at J, with 8 bases between. Germline V gives CDR1 SEHNR, CDR2 FQNEAQ (reference sequence). This CDR3 comprises 11 residues. CDR3 in amino acids: CATRLQETQYF. CDR3 coding DNA: TGTGCCACAAGACTACAAGAGACCCAGTACTTC.

The chain is built from TRBV13 and TRBJ2-7; TRBD2 agrees at 7 bases. J gave up 0 bases and V 6 bases, and 5 bases lay outside the gene matches. CDR1 PRHDT and CDR2 FYEKMQ come from the germline V gene (reference sequence). CDR3 size: 14 residues. The CDR3 DNA reads TGTGCCAGCAGACGAGCGGGGTTCTCCTACGAGCAGTACTTC. Translation gives CASRRAGFSYEQYF.

The chain joins TRBV4-1 to TRBJ2-1; the match to TRBD2 covers 8 bases. Losses at the gene ends were 1 base for V and 7 bases for J; bases not matched to a gene: 12. The CDR3 is 17 amino acids. Germline-derived CDR1 and CDR2 are MGHRA and YSYEKL. CDR3 amino acids: CASSQGGGLAGGNEQFF. In nucleotides, the CDR3 is TGCGCCAGCAGCCAAGGGGGGGGGCTAGCGGGTGGGAATGAGCAGTTCTTC.

This clone was observed a few times. The chain carries TRBV6-8 and TRBJ2-7; TRBD1 aligns across 10 bases. The J segment lost 0 bases and the V segment lost 6 bases, leaving 5 bases of the junction unmatched. The CDR3 has 15 amino acids. Germline values: CDR1 MNHGY, CDR2 SAAAGT. The CDR3 loop is CASRRQGASSYEQYF. The CDR3 DNA reads TGTGCCAGCAGGCGACAGGGGGCAAGCTCCTACGAGCAGTACTTC.

V is TRBV5-6 and J is TRBJ1-1; D gene unclear. Trimming took off 0 bases at V and 1 base at J, with 4 bases between the two ends. This CDR3 contains 13 residues. The germline V gene has CDR1 SGHDT and CDR2 YYEEEE. The CDR3 DNA is TGTGCCAGCAGCTTGGAGAGGAACACTGAAGCTTTCTTT. It specifies CASSLERNTEAFF.

The chain has TRBV5-1 and TRBJ1-1; 7 bases align to TRBD1. Germline CDR1 and CDR2: SGHRS and YFSETQ. The CDR3 is 17 amino acids. V trimming: 0 bases; J trimming: 0 bases; junction bases outside the gene matches: 8. The CDR3: CASSLGDRNFMNTEAFF. In DNA, the CDR3 is TGCGCCAGCAGCTTGGGGGACAGAAACTTTATGAACACTGAAGCTTTCTTT.

The chain joins TRBV2 to TRBJ1-2, with TRBD1 matching over 7 bases. Trimming at V came to 5 bases and at J to 4 bases, leaving 7 bases not matched to a gene. This CDR3 region has 14 residues. Per the germline V gene, CDR1 is SNHLY and CDR2 is FYNNEI. This CDR3 reads CASSFYQGVYGYTF. As DNA, the CDR3 is TGTGCCAGCAGTTTCTACCAGGGGGTCTATGGCTACACCTTC. Full variable domain (remainder filled in from reference TRBV2 and TRBJ1-2): EPEVTQTPSHQVTQMGQEVILRCVPISNHLYFYWYRQILGQKVEFLVSFYNNEISEKSEIFDDQFSVERPDGSNFTLKIRSTKLEDSAMYFCASSFYQGVYGYTFGSGTRLTVV.

V is TRBV6-5 and J is TRBJ1-1; D might be TRBD1 (5 bases). Per germline, CDR1 MNHEY and CDR2 SVGAGI. The CDR3 extends over 13 amino acids. V shed 0 bases and J shed 3 bases, with 5 bases lying between them. CDR3 loop: CASSYSRDTEAFF. CDR3 in DNA: TGTGCCAGCAGTTACTCCAGGGACACTGAAGCTTTCTTT.

The rearrangement links TRBV25-1 to TRBJ1-1, with a possible D match to TRBD1 (5 bases). Trimming removed 1 base from V and 4 bases from J, with 16 bases in between. CDR1 MGHDK and CDR2 SYGVNS come from the germline V gene. The CDR3 consists of 16 residues. The CDR3 DNA reads TGTGCCAGCAGTGAATTAACCGGCAGGGAAGTCACTGAAGCTTTCTTT. Translating it yields CASSELTGREVTEAFF.

This chain connects TRBV5-3 to TRBJ1-6; D not certain. TRBV5-3 falls under the ORF class, with uncertain function. This CDR3 comprises 19 residues. Trimming took 4 bases from V and 1 from J, leaving 21 bases between them. CDR3 residues: CARSPGDGRLVSYNSPLHF. Here the CDR3 DNA reads TGTGCCAGAAGCCCGGGAGACGGCAGGCTCGTGTCCTATAATTCACCCCTCCACTTT.

This clone was seen a single time. The V call is TRBV19, the J call TRBJ1-5; 8 nucleotides align to TRBD1. Germline CDR1 LNHDA, CDR2 SQIVND (reference sequence). This CDR3 contains 15 residues. V lost 3 bases, J lost 5 bases, and 6 bases stayed unmatched. The CDR3 nucleotides read TGTGCCAGTAGTATTTCCAGGGGGCCGGATCAGCCCCAGCATTTT. It encodes CASSISRGPDQPQHF.

Written as DNA, the CDR3 is TGTGCCAGTACCGACGGGAGGGTCCTGACTTTC. Translating gives CASTDGRVLTF. The V gene is TRBV19, the J gene TRBJ2-6; 7 nucleotides line up with TRBD2. CDR3 length: 11 amino acids. Germline V gene data show CDR1 as LNHDA and CDR2 as SQIVND (reference sequence). The J segment lost 13 bases and the V segment lost 7 bases, leaving 4 bases of the junction unmatched.

The chain recombines TRBV10-3 with TRBJ1-1; D is undetermined. V was trimmed by 3 bases and J by 4 bases, leaving 15 bases between them. The CDR3 loop spans 15 amino acids. The germline CDR1 and CDR2 sequences are ENHRY and SYGVKD. CDR3 sequence (DNA): TGTGCCATCAGTGAACACAGCCGGGAGGGCACTGAAGCTTTCTTT. Residues: CAISEHSREGTEAFF.

CDR3 amino acids: CASSPDRNQPQHF. The CDR3, as DNA: TGTGCCAGTAGTCCCGACAGAAATCAGCCCCAGCATTTT. J is TRBJ1-5 and V is TRBV19; TRBD1 is a possible D gene (5 bases). V was cut by 5 bases and J by 4 bases, with 9 bases left in between. Per the germline V gene, CDR1 is LNHDA and CDR2 is SQIVND (reference sequence). The CDR3 runs 13 residues.

This clone was seen a single time. This chain joins TRBV7-9 and TRBJ1-2; a possible D gene is TRBD1 (6 bases). The V gene's germline CDR1 is SEHNR and CDR2 FQNEAQ (reference sequence). This CDR3 has 15 residues. V was shortened by 5 bases and J by 3 bases, with 16 bases between the two germline ends. The CDR3 protein is CASSLGTGSDYGYTF. CDR3 DNA sequence: TGTGCCAGCAGCCTCGGAACAGGGAGTGACTATGGCTACACCTTC. The entire variable domain, with the rest obtained from reference TRBV7-9 and TRBJ1-2, is as follows: DTGVSQNPRHKITKRGQNVTFRCDPISEHNRLYWYRQTLGQGPEFLTYFQNEAQLEKSRLLSDRFSAERPKGSFSTLEIQRTEQGDSAMYLCASSLGTGSDYGYTFGSGTRLTVV.

This chain uses TRBV5-1 with TRBJ1-4; D is perhaps TRBD1 (5 bases). The germline V gene has CDR1 SGHRS and CDR2 YFSETQ. The V and J ends lost 3 bases and 8 bases respectively, with 11 bases between them. This CDR3 region has 13 residues. DNA for the CDR3: TGCGCCAGCAGCTCACAGGCCGGAGAAAAACTGTTTTTT. The encoded protein is CASSSQAGEKLFF.

This chain joins TRBV2 and TRBJ2-7, with 7 bases identical to TRBD1. The V gene's germline CDR1 is SNHLY and CDR2 FYNNEI. Trimming took 3 bases from V and 4 from J; bases not matched to a gene: 6. The CDR3 is made up of 14 amino acids. The CDR3 DNA sequence: TGTGCCAGCAGTGAGGCGAGGGGGCGTTACGAGCAGTACTTC. It yields the protein CASSEARGRYEQYF.

The chain uses TRBV6-1 and TRBJ2-5; TRBD2 might be the D (5 bases). Looked up from germline, CDR1 is MNHNS and CDR2 is SASEGT. Trimming left V 11 bases short and J 7 bases short, with 11 bases between. CDR3 length: 10 residues. CDR3 in amino acids: CASGEWTQYF. The CDR3 region has the DNA TGTGCCTCTGGGGAGTGGACCCAGTACTTC.

The chain joins TRBV2 to TRBJ2-7; TRBD1 aligns across 8 bases. CDR3 length: 14 residues. From germline, CDR1 is SNHLY and CDR2 FYNNEI. V shed 5 bases, J shed 6 bases, and the junction held 9 bases outside the gene matches. This chain's CDR3 is CASSSDRDGVEQYF. Here the CDR3 DNA reads TGTGCCAGCAGTTCGGACAGGGACGGGGTCGAGCAGTACTTC.

This chain connects TRBV7-3 to TRBJ2-2, with TRBD2 identical over 8 bases. Germline values: CDR1 SGHTA, CDR2 FQGTGA. This CDR3 has 14 amino acids. Trimming at V came to 6 bases and at J to 5 bases, leaving 5 bases not matched to a gene. The DNA for the CDR3 is TGTGCCAGCAGACTCCGGGGGGGAACCGGGGAGCTGTTTTTT. It codes for CASRLRGGTGELFF.

The table lists this clone with a count of one. This chain connects TRBV6-5 to TRBJ1-2, with D possibly matching TRBD1 (6 bases). Trimming removed 5 bases from V and 5 bases from J, with 15 bases in between. This CDR3 is built from 14 residues. From germline, CDR1 is MNHEY and CDR2 SVGAGI. The CDR3 region has the DNA TGTGCCAGCAGTCCCATACAGGGACGATATGGCTACACCTTC. Translated, it gives CASSPIQGRYGYTF.

The V call is TRBV27, the J call TRBJ2-3; no firm D call. The CDR3 covers 14 residues. Germline V gene lookup returns CDR1 MNHEY and CDR2 SMNVEV (reference sequence). The V and J ends lost 3 bases and 0 bases respectively, with 7 bases between them. As DNA, the CDR3 is TGTGCCAGCAGTTTTCGTTCTAGCACAGATACGCAGTATTTT. This encodes CASSFRSSTDTQYF.

This clone was detected only once. The chain is built from TRBV5-1 and TRBJ2-3, with D tentatively TRBD1 (5 bases). There are 13 residues in the CDR3. V lost 4 bases and J lost 2, with 8 bases in between. The germline V gene encodes CDR1 SGHRS and CDR2 YFSETQ. CDR3 protein: CASSTRDTDTQYF. CDR3 coding DNA: TGCGCCAGCAGCACCAGGGACACAGATACGCAGTATTTT.

The chain joins TRBV19 to TRBJ1-4; 7 nucleotides line up with TRBD1. The CDR3 has 13 amino acids. Losses at the gene ends were 7 bases for V and 4 bases for J; bases not matched to a gene: 3. Germline CDR1 reads LNHDA; CDR2 reads SQIVND (reference sequence). Here the CDR3 reads CASTRDSNEKLFF. CDR3 in DNA: TGTGCCAGTACCAGGGACAGTAATGAAAAACTGTTTTTT.

This chain connects TRBV19 to TRBJ2-1, with a weak D call TRBD2 (6 bases). CDR3 length: 15 amino acids. V was trimmed by 5 bases and J by 7 bases, leaving 18 bases between them. The germline CDR1 and CDR2 sequences are LNHDA and SQIVND (reference sequence). The CDR3 DNA follows: TGTGCCAGTAGTCCTCCGGGACGGGGGTATAATGAGCAGTTCTTC. Protein: CASSPPGRGYNEQFF.